These 8 T cell receptor beta chains were sequenced from one sample in a study of blood T cell repertoires in COVID-19. Here immunoSEQ multiplex PCR was the method, and the copy in TCRdb shows in-frame clones only, minus some. The table records more than 250,000 clones, around 87% of them present only once. The sample consisted of PBMCs or T cells enriched from blood (not recorded which). The receptors were gathered from a woman in her thirties who had recovered from COVID-19.

The J gene is TRBJ2-3, the V gene TRBV11-3, with 10 bases lining up with TRBD2. V dropped 5 bases and J dropped 6; count of bases not matched to a gene: 14. The germline CDR1 and CDR2 sequences are SGHNT and YENEEA. The CDR3 runs to 17 residues. As DNA, the CDR3 is TGTGCCAGCAGCCCGCCCAAGGGAGCGGGGGGGCCTGATACGCAGTATTTT. This encodes CASSPPKGAGGPDTQYF.

The genes are TRBV7-2 and TRBJ1-3; D remains unclear. Trimming stripped 1 base from V and 2 bases from J, with 12 bases between. The CDR3 is 16 amino acids. The V gene's germline CDR1 is SGHTA and CDR2 FQGNSA. The CDR3 DNA follows: TGTGCCAGCAGCTTAGGAGGGCGGGGAGCTGGAAACACCATATATTTT. It yields the protein CASSLGGRGAGNTIYF.

This rearrangement joins TRBV7-8 to TRBJ1-2; possible D gene TRBD1, 5 bases. The ends were cut back, 5 bases at V and 8 bases at J, with 15 bases in the middle. The CDR3 length is 13 residues. Germline assignment: CDR1 SGHVS and CDR2 FQNEAQ. CDR3 protein: CASSQARQGGYTF. CDR3 in DNA: TGTGCCAGCAGCCAAGCCCGGCAGGGAGGCTACACCTTC.

This clone is a singleton in its sample. The chain uses TRBV6-2 or TRBV6-3 and TRBJ2-2; 7 bases match TRBD1. CDR1 and CDR2 (germline): MNHEY, SVGEGT. The CDR3 covers 15 residues. With 4 bases clipped from V and 2 bases from J, the junction kept 4 bases outside the gene matches. This CDR3 reads CASSSYRGNTGELFF. CDR3 DNA sequence: TGTGCCAGCAGTTCTTACAGGGGTAACACCGGGGAGCTGTTTTTT.

The J gene is TRBJ2-2, the V gene TRBV7-9; 7 bases agree with TRBD2. CDR1 SEHNR and CDR2 FQNEAQ come from the germline V gene (reference sequence). V dropped 2 bases and J dropped 5; count of bases not matched to a gene: 2. The CDR3 length is 14 residues. The CDR3 DNA reads TGTGCCAGCAGCTTATCGGGGGGAACCGGGGAGCTGTTTTTT. Protein: CASSLSGGTGELFF.

This clone has just one count. The V gene is TRBV18, the J gene TRBJ2-7, with 7 positions matching TRBD1. V shed 3 bases and J 3 bases; nucleotides not matched to a gene: 8. CDR3 length: 15 amino acids. CDR1 and CDR2 (germline): KGHSH, LQKENI. Written as DNA, the CDR3 is TGTGCCAGCTCACCCGTGGACAGGCCTCACTACGAGCAGTACTTC. Translating it yields CASSPVDRPHYEQYF.

V usage is TRBV6-1 and J usage is TRBJ1-4, with a tentative D call TRBD1 (5 bases). In germline, CDR1 is MNHNS, CDR2 SASEGT. This CDR3 has 14 residues. Trimming removed 3 bases from V and 8 bases from J, with 13 bases in between. The CDR3 protein is CASSEGQGSEKLFF. DNA for the CDR3: TGTGCCAGCAGTGAGGGGCAGGGAAGCGAAAAACTGTTTTTT.

The chain joins TRBV5-6 to TRBJ2-1, with D perhaps TRBD2 (6 bases). The CDR3 has 14 amino acids. Trimming removed 1 base from V and 8 bases from J, with 13 bases in between. CDR1 and CDR2 from the germline V gene are SGHDT and YYEEEE. The DNA of the CDR3 is TGTGCCAGCAGCTTGCTGGGGGAGGTCTATGAGCAGTTCTTC. Protein sequence: CASSLLGEVYEQFF.